This passage covers 9 T cell receptor beta chains from one sample sequenced in a study of T cells in Graves' hyperthyroidism and ophthalmopathy. Researchers amplified the TCR beta CDR3 regions from RNA transcripts. First-round RT-PCR targeting the TCR CDR3 was performed with the HTBI primer set. Each CDR3 protein gets one entry after TCRdb re-called the multiplex PCR reads with MiXCR. The table has under 400,000 distinct CDR3 sequences, 18% seen once. Sequencing was performed on blood. These receptors all come from a woman in her 40s with Graves' ophthalmopathy.

This clonotype was seen at least ten times. J is TRBJ2-2 and V is TRBV29-1; D is unclear. Per the germline V gene, CDR1 is SQVTM and CDR2 is ANQGSEA. V lost 7 bases and J lost 5, with 11 bases in between. This CDR3 has 12 residues. CDR3 sequence: CSGKLMTGELFF. The CDR3 DNA sequence: TGCAGCGGAAAGCTTATGACCGGGGAGCTGTTTTTT.

This clonotype was picked up a small number of times. The rearrangement links TRBV28 to TRBJ2-5; 7 nucleotides agree with TRBD2. V lost 8 bases to trimming and J lost 5 bases; unmatched junction nucleotides: 14. The CDR3 covers 15 residues. Per germline, CDR1 MDHEN and CDR2 SYDVKM. CDR3 coding DNA: TGTGCCAGCGAACGGGAGGTGGGGTCGCGGGAGACCCAGTACTTC. Its protein is CASEREVGSRETQYF.

This clonotype was found many times. The rearrangement joins TRBV12-3 or TRBV12-4 to TRBJ2-7; 11 nucleotides match TRBD1. Unmatched junction bases numbered 4, after V lost 4 bases and J lost 5 bases. The CDR3 has 14 residues. The CDR3 sequence: CASSSGTGGHEQYF. The CDR3 DNA sequence: TGTGCCAGCAGTTCCGGGACAGGGGGTCACGAGCAGTACTTC.

This chain uses TRBV12-3 or TRBV12-4 with TRBJ2-2; D might be TRBD2 (5 bases). CDR3 length: 15 residues. Between the trimmed V and J ends, which lost 7 bases and 6 bases, there was a span of 18 bases. CDR3 coding DNA: TGTGCCAGCACCTCAGGTCCGAGGGCTTCCGGGGAGCTGTTTTTT. The encoded protein is CASTSGPRASGELFF.

This clonotype was observed a few times. The chain carries TRBV28 and TRBJ1-1; 8 nucleotides match TRBD1. This CDR3 has 12 amino acids. V was pared by 5 bases and J by 10 bases, with 6 bases of the junction left unmatched. The germline V gene has CDR1 MDHEN and CDR2 SYDVKM. The CDR3 DNA sequence: TGTGCCAGCAGTGGATTCACAGGGGGAGCTTTCTTT. Translating gives CASSGFTGGAFF.

V is TRBV28 and J is TRBJ2-7; 8 nucleotides agree with TRBD2. Germline assignment: CDR1 MDHEN and CDR2 SYDVKM. The CDR3 is 15 amino acids. V lost 5 bases and J lost 4; bases outside the gene matches: 10. In nucleotides, the CDR3 is TGTGCCAGCAGTCCCCTTGCGGGAGGAAAGTACGAGCAGTACTTC. It specifies CASSPLAGGKYEQYF.

The sample holds many counts of this clonotype. This sequence joins TRBV29-1 and TRBJ1-1, with D tentatively TRBD1 (6 bases). Germline-derived CDR1 and CDR2 are SQVTM and ANQGSEA. With 3 bases removed from V and 0 bases from J, the gap between germline ends came to 8 bases. CDR3 length: 13 residues. CDR3 sequence: CSVDTGLNTEAFF. CDR3 sequence (DNA): TGCAGCGTTGATACAGGGCTGAACACTGAAGCTTTCTTT.

This chain links TRBV20-1 with TRBJ2-5; D remains unclear. CDR3 size: 13 residues. Per the germline V gene, CDR1 is DFQATT and CDR2 is SNEGSKA (reference sequence). Trimming took off 5 bases at V and 0 bases at J, with 10 bases between the two ends. This CDR3 reads CSADRQNQETQYF. CDR3 DNA sequence: TGCAGTGCTGATAGGCAGAACCAAGAGACCCAGTACTTC.

The table lists this clonotype with many counts. V is TRBV7-9 and J is TRBJ2-7; 10 positions agree with TRBD2. The J segment lost 1 base and the V segment lost 3 bases, leaving 3 bases of the junction unmatched. The CDR3 has 15 residues. In germline, CDR1 is SEHNR, CDR2 FQNEAQ (reference sequence). CDR3 sequence: CASSFPSGGSYEQYF. CDR3 DNA sequence: TGTGCCAGCAGCTTTCCTAGCGGGGGTTCCTACGAGCAGTACTTC. Combining the CDR3 with reference TRBV7-9 and TRBJ2-7 gives the whole variable domain DTGVSQNPRHKITKRGQNVTFRCDPISEHNRLYWYRQTLGQGPEFLTYFQNEAQLEKSRLLSDRFSAERPKGSFSTLEIQRTEQGDSAMYLCASSFPSGGSYEQYFGPGTRLTVT.